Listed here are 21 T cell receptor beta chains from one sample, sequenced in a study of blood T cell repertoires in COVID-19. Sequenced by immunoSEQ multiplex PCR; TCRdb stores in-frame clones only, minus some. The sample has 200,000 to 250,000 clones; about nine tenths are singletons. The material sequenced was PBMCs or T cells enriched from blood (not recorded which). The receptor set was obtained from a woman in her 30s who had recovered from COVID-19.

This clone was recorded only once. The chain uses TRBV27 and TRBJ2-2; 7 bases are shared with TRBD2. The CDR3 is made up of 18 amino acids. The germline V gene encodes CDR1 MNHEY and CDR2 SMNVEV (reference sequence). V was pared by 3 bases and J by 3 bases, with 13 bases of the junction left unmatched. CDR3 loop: CASSFRTQRDLYTGELFF. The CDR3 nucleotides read TGTGCCAGCAGTTTTCGTACTCAGCGGGACTTATACACCGGGGAGCTGTTTTTT.

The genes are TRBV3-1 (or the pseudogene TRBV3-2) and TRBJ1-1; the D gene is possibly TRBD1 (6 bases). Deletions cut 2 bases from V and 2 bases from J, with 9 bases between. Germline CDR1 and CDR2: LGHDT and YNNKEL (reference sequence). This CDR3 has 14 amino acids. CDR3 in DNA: TGTGCCAGCAGCCAAAGGACAGATAACACTGAAGCTTTCTTT. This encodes CASSQRTDNTEAFF.

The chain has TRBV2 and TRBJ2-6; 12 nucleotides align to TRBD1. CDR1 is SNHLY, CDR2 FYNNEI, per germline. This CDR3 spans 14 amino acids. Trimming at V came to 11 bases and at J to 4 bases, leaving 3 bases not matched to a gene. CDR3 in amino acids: CAGDRGLGANVLTF. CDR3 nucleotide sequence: TGTGCCGGGGACAGGGGGCTCGGGGCCAACGTCCTGACTTTC.

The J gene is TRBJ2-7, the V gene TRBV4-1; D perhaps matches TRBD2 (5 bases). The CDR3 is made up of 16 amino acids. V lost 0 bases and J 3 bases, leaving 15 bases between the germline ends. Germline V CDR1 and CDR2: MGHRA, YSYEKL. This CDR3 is CASSQEPTGSYYEQYF. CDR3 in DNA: TGCGCCAGCAGCCAAGAGCCTACGGGATCGTACTACGAGCAGTACTTC.

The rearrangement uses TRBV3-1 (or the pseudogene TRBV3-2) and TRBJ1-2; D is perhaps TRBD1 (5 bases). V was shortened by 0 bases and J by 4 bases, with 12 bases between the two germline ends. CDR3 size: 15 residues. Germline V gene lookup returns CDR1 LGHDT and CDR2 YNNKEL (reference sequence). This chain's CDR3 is CASSQESATVYGYTF. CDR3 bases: TGTGCCAGCAGCCAAGAGAGTGCGACAGTCTATGGCTACACCTTC.

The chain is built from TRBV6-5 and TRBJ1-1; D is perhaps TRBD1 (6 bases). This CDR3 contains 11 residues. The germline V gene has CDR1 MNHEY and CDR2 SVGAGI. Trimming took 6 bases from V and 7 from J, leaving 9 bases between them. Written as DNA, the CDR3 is TGTGCCAGCAGACAGGACAGTGAAGCTTTCTTT. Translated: CASRQDSEAFF.

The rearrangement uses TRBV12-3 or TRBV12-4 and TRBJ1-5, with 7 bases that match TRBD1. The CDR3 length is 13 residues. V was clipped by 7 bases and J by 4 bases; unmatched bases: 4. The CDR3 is CASNEGANQPQHF. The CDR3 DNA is TGTGCCAGCAACGAGGGGGCGAATCAGCCCCAGCATTTT.

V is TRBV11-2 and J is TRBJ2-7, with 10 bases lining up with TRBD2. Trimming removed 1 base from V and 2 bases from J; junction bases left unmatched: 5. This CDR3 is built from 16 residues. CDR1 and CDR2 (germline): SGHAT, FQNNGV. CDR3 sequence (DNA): TGTGCCAGCAGCTTAGGGGACAGCGGGGGGGCCTACGAGCAGTACTTC. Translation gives CASSLGDSGGAYEQYF.

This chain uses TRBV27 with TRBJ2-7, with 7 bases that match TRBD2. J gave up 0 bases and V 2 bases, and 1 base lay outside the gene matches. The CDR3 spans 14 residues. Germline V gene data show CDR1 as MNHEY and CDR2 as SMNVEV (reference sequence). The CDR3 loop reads CASSLRGDSYEQYF. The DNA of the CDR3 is TGTGCCAGCAGTTTACGGGGGGACTCCTACGAGCAGTACTTC.

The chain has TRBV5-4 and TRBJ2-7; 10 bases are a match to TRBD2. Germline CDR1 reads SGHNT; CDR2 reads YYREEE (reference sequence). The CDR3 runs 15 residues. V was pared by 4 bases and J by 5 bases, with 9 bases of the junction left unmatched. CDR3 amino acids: CASSTTGTSVHEQYF. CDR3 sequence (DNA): TGTGCCAGCAGCACGACCGGGACTAGCGTCCACGAGCAGTACTTC.

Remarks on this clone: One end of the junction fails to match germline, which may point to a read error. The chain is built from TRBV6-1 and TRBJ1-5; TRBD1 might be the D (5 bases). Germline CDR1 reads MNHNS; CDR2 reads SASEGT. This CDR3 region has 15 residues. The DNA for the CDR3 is TGTGCCAGCAGCGAAGGGGACTATAGCAATCAGCCCCAGCATTTT. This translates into CASSEGDYSNQPQHF.

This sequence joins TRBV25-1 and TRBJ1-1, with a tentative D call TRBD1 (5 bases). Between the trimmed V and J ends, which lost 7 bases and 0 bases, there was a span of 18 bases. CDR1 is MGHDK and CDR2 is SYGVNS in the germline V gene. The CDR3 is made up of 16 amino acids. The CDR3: CASTQASSGMNTEAFF. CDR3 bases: TGTGCCAGCACCCAGGCTTCGTCAGGGATGAACACTGAAGCTTTCTTT.

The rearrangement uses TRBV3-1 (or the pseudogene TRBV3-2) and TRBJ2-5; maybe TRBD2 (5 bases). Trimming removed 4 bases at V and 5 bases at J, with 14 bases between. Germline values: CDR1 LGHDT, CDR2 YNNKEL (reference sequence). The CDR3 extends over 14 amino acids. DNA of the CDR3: TGTGCCAGCAGCCTGAATTGGGGAGAGGAGACCCAGTACTTC. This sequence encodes CASSLNWGEETQYF.

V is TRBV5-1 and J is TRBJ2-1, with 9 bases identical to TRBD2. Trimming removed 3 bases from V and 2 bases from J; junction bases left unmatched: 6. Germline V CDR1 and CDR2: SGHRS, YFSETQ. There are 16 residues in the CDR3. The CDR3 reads CASSSLAGAAYNEQFF. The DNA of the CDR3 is TGCGCCAGCAGCTCCTTAGCGGGGGCCGCCTACAATGAGCAGTTCTTC. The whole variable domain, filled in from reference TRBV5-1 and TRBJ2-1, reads KAGVTQTPRYLIKTRGQQVTLSCSPISGHRSVSWYQQTPGQGLQFLFEYFSETQRNKGNFPGRFSGRQFSNSRSEMNVSTLELGDSALYLCASSSLAGAAYNEQFFGPGTRLTVL.

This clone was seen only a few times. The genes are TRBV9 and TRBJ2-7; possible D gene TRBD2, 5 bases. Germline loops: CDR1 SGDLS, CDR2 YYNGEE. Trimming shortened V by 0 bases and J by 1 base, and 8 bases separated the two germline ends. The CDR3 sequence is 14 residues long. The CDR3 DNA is TGTGCCAGCAGCGTAGGTGCGGGTTCCTACGAGCAGTACTTC. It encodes CASSVGAGSYEQYF.

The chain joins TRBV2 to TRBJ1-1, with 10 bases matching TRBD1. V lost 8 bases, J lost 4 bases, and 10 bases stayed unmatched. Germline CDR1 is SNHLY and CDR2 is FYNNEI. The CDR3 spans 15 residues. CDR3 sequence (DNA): TGTGCCAGCGGTTTATCGACAGGGGGCGGCACTGAAGCTTTCTTT. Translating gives CASGLSTGGGTEAFF.

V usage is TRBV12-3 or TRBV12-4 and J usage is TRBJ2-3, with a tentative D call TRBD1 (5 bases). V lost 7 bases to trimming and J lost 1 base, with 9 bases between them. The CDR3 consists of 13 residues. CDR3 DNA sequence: TGTGCCAGCAAACAGGAAGGCACAGATACGCAGTATTTT. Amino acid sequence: CASKQEGTDTQYF.

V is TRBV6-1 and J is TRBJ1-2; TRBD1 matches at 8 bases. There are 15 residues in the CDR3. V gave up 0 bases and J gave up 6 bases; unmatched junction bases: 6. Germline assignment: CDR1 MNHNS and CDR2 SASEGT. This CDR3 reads CASSEASGTGNGYTF. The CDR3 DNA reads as TGTGCCAGCAGTGAAGCCTCCGGGACAGGCAATGGCTACACCTTC.

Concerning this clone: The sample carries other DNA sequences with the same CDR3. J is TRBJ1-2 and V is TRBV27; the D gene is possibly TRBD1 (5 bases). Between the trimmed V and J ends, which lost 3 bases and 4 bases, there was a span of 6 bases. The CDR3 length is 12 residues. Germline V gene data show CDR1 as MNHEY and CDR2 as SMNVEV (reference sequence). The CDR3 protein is CASSLQGYGYTF. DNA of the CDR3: TGTGCCAGCAGTTTGCAGGGCTATGGCTACACCTTC.

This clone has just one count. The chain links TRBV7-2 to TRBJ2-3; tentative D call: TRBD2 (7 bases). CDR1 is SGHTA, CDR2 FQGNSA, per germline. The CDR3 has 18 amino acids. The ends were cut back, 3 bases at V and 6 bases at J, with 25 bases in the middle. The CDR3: CASSFLPLAGAPRDTQYF. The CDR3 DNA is TGTGCCAGCAGCTTTCTTCCCCTGGCGGGGGCCCCTCGTGATACGCAGTATTTT.

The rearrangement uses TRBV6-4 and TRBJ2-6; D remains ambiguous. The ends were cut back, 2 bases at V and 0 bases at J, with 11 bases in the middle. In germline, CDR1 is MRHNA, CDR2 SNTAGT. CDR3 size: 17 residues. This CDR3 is CASSDGPSSSGANVLTF. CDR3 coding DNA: TGTGCCAGCAGTGACGGCCCCTCAAGCTCTGGGGCCAACGTCCTGACTTTC.